This entry features one T cell receptor beta chain sequence. The data derive from a study of blood T cell repertoires in COVID-19. In the study overall: PBMCs, B-cell-depleted T cells, or T cells provided the cDNA or gDNA that made up the material.

The germline V gene encodes CDR1 MNHEY and CDR2 SVGAGI. The length of the CDR3 is 16 residues. Trimming took 0 bases from V and 6 from J, leaving 18 bases between them. Repertoires were generated with immunoSEQ multiplex PCR, while TCRdb's copy carries only in-frame clones and drops some. The sample holds roughly 120,000 clones, 85% to 90% seen once. This sequence joins TRBV6-5 and TRBJ2-7; D uncertain. The sample was peripheral blood. This clonotype was sampled from an older woman with acute or convalescent COVID-19. CDR3 DNA sequence: TGTGCCAGCAGTTACTCGAGCGTCTTCCTCCTCGCCGAGCAGTACTTC. Residues: CASSYSSVFLLAEQYF.